This T cell receptor (beta chain) appears in the sequencing data of a study of blood T cell repertoires in COVID-19. Sequencing used immunoSEQ multiplex PCR; TCRdb keeps in-frame clones, though not all of them. Counted here are 200,000 to 250,000 clones, about 83% occurring once; the ten biggest clones make up 1.9%. With 4 bases clipped from V and 10 bases from J, the junction kept 6 bases outside the gene matches. Germline V CDR1 and CDR2: LGHDT, YNNKEL (reference sequence). This CDR3 is built from 14 residues. Sample: peripheral blood. The TCR comes from a man aged 30 to 45 who had recovered from COVID-19. The chain employs TRBV3-1 (or the pseudogene TRBV3-2) and TRBJ1-6; TRBD1 matches 8 bases. CDR3 sequence: CASSLDRVNSPLHF. Here the CDR3 DNA reads TGTGCCAGCAGCCTGGACAGGGTGAACTCACCCCTCCACTTT.